The 26 T cell receptor beta chains in this list originate from one sample, sequenced in a study of regulatory T cells in long-lasting Graves disease. As to time point: newly diagnosed GD, antithyroid drugs for less than 3 months. Researchers made the TCR library from RNA that was extracted from PBMCs. Assembly of TCR beta libraries relied on iRepertoire HTBI primers together with Arm-PCR of CDR3 regions. Using its own MiXCR run on the multiplex PCR reads, TCRdb lists one record per CDR3 protein. The sample records roughly 500,000 distinct CDR3 sequences, 11% to 15% being singletons. These data are also associated with another study on T cells in Graves' hyperthyroidism and ophthalmopathy.

Sequencing was performed on peripheral blood mononuclear cells (PBMCs), taken at new diagnosis, from a patient treated with antithyroid drugs. The receptors were gathered from a woman aged 50 to 65 with Graves disease.

This clonotype was seen at least ten times. The chain uses TRBV2 and TRBJ2-7, with 8 bases matching TRBD1. This CDR3 spans 15 amino acids. Germline V gene data show CDR1 as SNHLY and CDR2 as FYNNEI. V lost 6 bases and J lost 6; bases outside the gene matches: 13. The CDR3 sequence is CASRAGQGLSPEQYF. CDR3 sequence (DNA): TGTGCCAGCAGGGCCGGACAGGGACTTTCGCCCGAGCAGTACTTC.

This clonotype was found many times. CDR3 residues: CASSLFLWTTYDNEQFF. The CDR3 DNA reads as TGTGCCAGCAGCTTATTTTTATGGACTACATACGACAATGAGCAGTTCTTC. J is TRBJ2-1 and V is TRBV11-2; D might be TRBD2 (6 bases). The CDR3 length is 17 residues. V lost 2 bases, J lost 5 bases, and 19 bases lay in between. Germline V CDR1 and CDR2: SGHAT, FQNNGV. Full variable domain (rest looked up from reference TRBV11-2 and TRBJ2-1): EAGVAQSPRYKIIEKRQSVAFWCNPISGHATLYWYQQILGQGPKLLIQFQNNGVVDDSQLPKDRFSAERLKGVDSTLKIQPAKLEDSAVYLCASSLFLWTTYDNEQFFGPGTRLTVL.

The sample holds many counts of this clonotype. The J gene is TRBJ2-1, the V gene TRBV30; TRBD2 agrees at 10 bases. The CDR3 is 15 amino acids. CDR1 and CDR2 from the germline V gene are GTSNPN and SVGIG (reference sequence). V lost 0 bases, J lost 4 bases, and 3 bases stayed unmatched. CDR3 loop: CAWSVDSGRYNEQFF. The CDR3 coding sequence is TGTGCCTGGAGTGTGGATAGCGGGAGGTACAATGAGCAGTTCTTC.

The sample holds many counts of this clonotype. V is TRBV5-1 and J is TRBJ1-6; no reliable D call. The CDR3 is made up of 16 amino acids. Germline V gene sequence: CDR1 SGHRS, CDR2 YFSETQ. V lost 0 bases and J lost 6, with 13 bases in between. The CDR3 spells CASSLGSGRLNSPLHF. Here the CDR3 DNA reads TGCGCCAGCAGCTTGGGTTCCGGCCGCCTTAATTCACCCCTCCACTTT.

This clonotype was counted only a few times. V usage is TRBV9 and J usage is TRBJ2-7; TRBD2 matches at 14 bases. CDR3 length: 16 residues. Germline values: CDR1 SGDLS, CDR2 YYNGEE. V was clipped by 3 bases and J by 3 bases; unmatched bases: 5. This CDR3 is CASSAGGLAGDYEQYF. The CDR3 DNA is TGTGCCAGCAGCGCCGGGGGACTAGCGGGGGACTACGAGCAGTACTTC.

The V call is TRBV5-1, the J call TRBJ2-7; tentative D call: TRBD1 (6 bases). V lost 4 bases, J lost 6 bases, and 11 bases lay in between. Germline CDR1 is SGHRS and CDR2 is YFSETQ. This CDR3 has 12 residues. The chain's CDR3 is CASSPWGPEQYF. The CDR3 DNA reads TGCGCCAGCAGCCCCTGGGGGCCCGAGCAGTACTTC.

This clonotype appeared many times. The rearrangement links TRBV3-1 to TRBJ2-7; D uncertain. Germline V CDR1 and CDR2: LGHDT, YNNKEL (reference sequence). V shed 2 bases and J shed 0 bases, with 14 bases lying between them. The CDR3 extends over 16 amino acids. The CDR3 DNA is TGTGCCAGCAGCCAAAGACGGGCCAGGAGCTCCTACGAGCAGTACTTC. It specifies CASSQRRARSSYEQYF.

This clonotype was recorded only once. A much larger clone lies a single base off, so this may be a read error. V is TRBV28 and J is TRBJ2-1; the D gene is possibly TRBD1 (6 bases). This CDR3 comprises 14 residues. The germline V gene encodes CDR1 MDHEN and CDR2 SYDVKM. CDR3 nucleotide sequence: TGTGCCGGCAGTTTTGTTGGACAGAACAATGAGCAGTTCTTC. Translated: CAGSFVGQNNEQFF.

This clonotype was seen ten or more times. J is TRBJ2-1 and V is TRBV3-1; 8 bases match TRBD2. After removal of 4 bases from V and 8 bases from J, the junction contained 7 bases not matched to a gene. The CDR3 length is 14 residues. Germline CDR1 LGHDT, CDR2 YNNKEL (reference sequence). CDR3 nucleotides: TGTGCCAGCAGCCGGCCAGCGGGAGACCATGAGCAGTTCTTC. Translating it yields CASSRPAGDHEQFF.

This clonotype was recorded a few times. The J gene is TRBJ1-4, the V gene TRBV3-1; 10 positions match TRBD1. The ends lost 5 bases at V and 8 bases at J; junction bases unmatched: 5. The CDR3 is 14 residues long. Per the germline V gene, CDR1 is LGHDT and CDR2 is YNNKEL (reference sequence). The CDR3 loop reads CASSTGQGTEKLFF. The CDR3, as DNA: TGTGCCAGCAGCACGGGACAGGGGACCGAAAAACTGTTTTTT. Drawing the rest from reference TRBV3-1 and TRBJ1-4, the complete variable domain is DTAVSQTPKYLVTQMGNDKSIKCEQNLGHDTMYWYKQDSKKFLKIMFSYNNKELIINETVPNRFSPKSPDKAHLNLHINSLELGDSAVYFCASSTGQGTEKLFFGSGTQLSVL.

This clonotype has at least ten counts. The chain uses TRBV28 and TRBJ2-4, with D tentatively TRBD2 (6 bases). With 6 bases removed from V and 0 bases from J, the gap between germline ends came to 21 bases. The germline V gene has CDR1 MDHEN and CDR2 SYDVKM. The CDR3 has 18 residues. The CDR3 DNA reads as TGTGCCAGCAGCCCGTTCTACCTCCGGGACTCAGCCAAAAACATTCAGTACTTC. This gives the protein CASSPFYLRDSAKNIQYF.

The chain employs TRBV6-5 and TRBJ2-7; D perhaps matches TRBD1 (6 bases). There are 18 residues in the CDR3. Germline V gives CDR1 MNHEY, CDR2 SVGAGI. Trimming stripped 3 bases from V and 0 bases from J, with 21 bases between. The CDR3 region is CASSYDVGETGFSYEQYF. In DNA, the CDR3 is TGTGCCAGCAGTTATGATGTGGGGGAAACAGGGTTCTCCTACGAGCAGTACTTC.

This chain uses TRBV4-1 with TRBJ1-6; the match to TRBD1 covers 9 bases. The trim removed 4 bases at V and 6 bases at J, leaving 4 bases unmatched. The CDR3 loop spans 15 amino acids. Germline loops: CDR1 MGHRA, CDR2 YSYEKL. CDR3 in amino acids: CASSLRTGANSPLHF. The CDR3 DNA reads as TGCGCCAGCAGCCTCAGGACAGGGGCTAATTCACCCCTCCACTTT.

This clonotype was observed many times. The rearrangement links TRBV7-3 to TRBJ2-1, with D unresolved. Germline assignment: CDR1 SGHTA and CDR2 FQGTGA. The CDR3 has 14 amino acids. The germline V and J ends were trimmed by 4 bases and 6 bases, with 13 bases remaining between them. CDR3 sequence: CASSSTDRSNEQFF. CDR3 sequence (DNA): TGTGCCAGCAGCTCCACGGACCGGAGCAATGAGCAGTTCTTC.

V is TRBV27 and J is TRBJ2-7; D is possibly TRBD1 (5 bases). The germline gives CDR1 MNHEY, CDR2 SMNVEV (reference sequence). This CDR3 contains 14 residues. The V gene lost 3 bases and the J gene lost 2 bases, with 11 bases spanning the gap. The CDR3 loop reads CASSLYQGTYEQYF. Here the CDR3 DNA reads TGTGCCAGCAGTTTGTATCAGGGTACCTACGAGCAGTACTTC.

This clonotype was found many times. The chain carries TRBV5-1 and TRBJ2-7; possibly TRBD2 for D (6 bases). With 3 bases removed from V and 3 bases from J, the gap between germline ends came to 13 bases. CDR1 SGHRS and CDR2 YFSETQ come from the germline V gene. CDR3 length: 14 residues. For the CDR3, the DNA is TGCGCCAGCAGCTCAACGGGACTTAACTACGAGCAGTACTTC. Translation: CASSSTGLNYEQYF.

This clonotype was counted a few times. The chain carries TRBV24-1 and TRBJ2-1; D is unclear. V lost 2 bases and J 8 bases, leaving 6 bases between the germline ends. The germline CDR1 and CDR2 sequences are KGHDR and SFDVKD. The CDR3 length is 12 residues. The DNA for the CDR3 is TGTGCCACCAGTGATTATGATCATGAGCAGTTCTTC. Protein sequence: CATSDYDHEQFF.

This clonotype came up many times. CDR3 residues: CASSGRVKNNEQFF. Written as DNA, the CDR3 is TGTGCCAGCAGCGGGCGGGTTAAGAACAATGAGCAGTTCTTC. The chain links TRBV3-1 to TRBJ2-1, with a tentative D call TRBD2 (5 bases). This CDR3 comprises 14 residues. Germline lookup yields CDR1 LGHDT and CDR2 YNNKEL (reference sequence). The V and J ends lost 5 bases and 5 bases respectively, with 13 bases between them.

The CDR3 here is CSARSWGQANTGELFF. CDR3 in DNA: TGCAGTGCTAGATCTTGGGGCCAGGCGAACACCGGGGAGCTGTTTTTT. The chain recombines TRBV20-1 with TRBJ2-2, with D possibly being TRBD1 (5 bases). The V end lost 2 bases, the J end lost 0 bases, and 13 bases lay between the germline ends. The CDR3 length is 16 residues. Germline CDR1 is DFQATT and CDR2 is SNEGSKA (reference sequence).

This clonotype was found a few times. The chain is built from TRBV29-1 and TRBJ1-2, with D maybe TRBD1 (6 bases). Trimming left V 6 bases short and J 6 bases short, with 14 bases between. The CDR3 loop spans 12 amino acids. CDR1 and CDR2 from the germline V gene are SQVTM and ANQGSEA. The CDR3 protein is CSVDHSGDGYTF. As DNA, the CDR3 is TGCAGCGTGGACCACTCAGGGGATGGCTACACCTTC. The full variable domain, its missing parts supplied by reference TRBV29-1 and TRBJ1-2, is SAVISQKPSRDICQRGTSLTIQCQVDSQVTMMFWYRQQPGQSLTLIATANQGSEATYESGFVIDKFPISRPNLTFSTLTVSNMSPEDSSIYLCSVDHSGDGYTFGSGTRLTVV.

The rearrangement uses TRBV7-2 and TRBJ2-2; no clear D gene. This CDR3 comprises 14 residues. Germline assignment: CDR1 SGHTA and CDR2 FQGNSA. Between the trimmed V and J ends, which lost 1 base and 5 bases, there was a span of 8 bases. CDR3 sequence: CASSLDLGTGELFF. Here the CDR3 DNA reads TGTGCCAGCAGCTTAGATTTGGGTACCGGGGAGCTGTTTTTT. Complete variable domain (other parts from reference TRBV7-2 and TRBJ2-2): GAGVSQSPSNKVTEKGKDVELRCDPISGHTALYWYRQSLGQGLEFLIYFQGNSAPDKSGLPSDRFSAERTGGSVSTLTIQRTQQEDSAVYLCASSLDLGTGELFFGEGSRLTVL.

This clonotype was recorded many times. This chain connects TRBV29-1 to TRBJ2-3; 10 bases fit TRBD2. The CDR3 contains 14 residues. Trimming cost V 3 bases and J 2 bases; bases outside gene matches: 2. Germline CDR1 reads SQVTM; CDR2 reads ANQGSEA. DNA of the CDR3: TGCAGCGTTGAGACTAGCGGGCTCACAGATACGCAGTATTTT. This gives the protein CSVETSGLTDTQYF.

This clonotype has ten or more counts. CDR3 nucleotide sequence: TGTGCCAGCAGTGGGGGCGCCGGCTATGGCTACACCTTC. It codes for CASSGGAGYGYTF. The chain joins TRBV28 to TRBJ1-2; possibly TRBD1 for D (6 bases). Trimming removed 5 bases at V and 4 bases at J, with 11 bases between. This CDR3 is built from 13 residues. Germline CDR1 MDHEN, CDR2 SYDVKM.

This chain uses TRBV5-4 with TRBJ2-1, with D perhaps TRBD2 (5 bases). Germline loops: CDR1 SGHNT, CDR2 YYREEE (reference sequence). V was shortened by 3 bases and J by 0 bases, with 10 bases between the two germline ends. The CDR3 sequence is 15 residues long. The CDR3 sequence: CASSSTGNSYNEQFF. The CDR3 DNA reads as TGTGCCAGCAGCTCGACGGGGAACTCCTACAATGAGCAGTTCTTC.

The chain employs TRBV10-3 and TRBJ1-6, with TRBD1 identical over 7 bases. CDR1 is ENHRY and CDR2 is SYGVKD in the germline V gene. The CDR3 loop spans 14 amino acids. J lost 8 bases, V lost 5 bases, and 6 bases had no gene match. The CDR3 DNA reads TGTGCCATCAGTCTGACAGGGAGAGATTCACCCCTCCACTTT. This codes for CAISLTGRDSPLHF.

V usage is TRBV7-3 and J usage is TRBJ2-3, with 7 positions matching TRBD1. With 5 bases clipped from V and 10 bases from J, the junction kept 12 bases outside the gene matches. The CDR3 extends over 14 amino acids. The germline V gene encodes CDR1 SGHTA and CDR2 FQGTGA. The CDR3 is CASSRKLTGDPQYF. Here the CDR3 DNA reads TGTGCCAGCAGCCGGAAACTAACAGGGGATCCGCAGTATTTT.